This is a list of T cell receptor beta chains from one sample in a study of shared clonotypes between healthy human individuals. Sequenced by immunoSEQ multiplex PCR; TCRdb stores in-frame clones only, minus some. The repertoire holds about 2.1 million clones, with roughly 95% as singletons. Sequencing input: naive CD8+ T cells from PBMCs. These receptors all stem from a man between 18 and 29 years old in good health. Some clones in this sample may be carry-over from other donors' samples. Both conserved end residues are part of each CDR3. Fields, in order: J gene, D gene, V gene, clone size, CDR3 DNA, CDR3 protein. The D gene is left open where the match is weak. Size is omitted from some rows. Given values are once, few, many or a class for expanded clones.

TRBJ2-5,TRBD2,TRBV19,NA,TGTGCCAGTAGTCCAGCTGGGGGCGGGAGGGTACAAGAGACCCAGTACTTC,CASSPAGGGRVQETQYF
TRBJ1-5,NA,TRBV5-5,NA,TGTGCCAGCGCTGAGTCCACGGTAATGAATCAGCCCCAGCATTTT,CASAESTVMNQPQHF
TRBJ1-1,NA,TRBV27,NA,TGTGCCAGCAGTTTATCGAAGGGATACACTGAAGCTTTCTTT,CASSLSKGYTEAFF
TRBJ2-3,NA,TRBV9,NA,TGTGCCAGCAGCGTAGAGTACTATGGCACAGATACGCAGTATTTT,CASSVEYYGTDTQYF
TRBJ2-7,NA,TRBV7-6,NA,TGTGCCAGCAGCTTACCCCCCTCCCGGGACTCCTACGAGCAGTACTTC,CASSLPPSRDSYEQYF
TRBJ2-7,TRBD2,TRBV28,NA,TGTGCCAGCAGTCACCGGGGGGACTTCTACGAGCAGTACTTC,CASSHRGDFYEQYF
TRBJ2-2,TRBD1,TRBV5-8,NA,TGTGCCAGCAGCATGGGACAGCCCACCGGGGAGCTGTTTTTT,CASSMGQPTGELFF
TRBJ1-3,NA,TRBV29-1,NA,TGCAGCGTTAGAGGGACACTCAGCTCTGGAAACACCATATATTTT,CSVRGTLSSGNTIYF
TRBJ2-7,NA,TRBV20-1,once,TGCAGTGCGGAAACAGGCTACGAGCAGTACTTC,CSAETGYEQYF
TRBJ2-7,NA,TRBV13,NA,TGTGCCAGCAGCTTAGGTGGAGGGAGCTCCTACGAGCAGTACTTC,CASSLGGGSSYEQYF
TRBJ1-1,NA,TRBV6-5,NA,TGTGCCAGCAGTTATTACGGCAACACTGAAGCTTTCTTT,CASSYYGNTEAFF
TRBJ2-7,NA,TRBV10-3,NA,TGTGCCATCAGTGAGGGGCGTAGCTCTCACGAGCAGTACTTC,CAISEGRSSHEQYF
TRBJ1-1,NA,TRBV4-1,NA,TGCGCCAGCAGCCCGACAGCGAACACTGAAGCTTTCTTT,CASSPTANTEAFF
TRBJ1-2,TRBD1,TRBV2,NA,TGTGCCAGCAGTGCACCGGGACAGAATGGCTACACCTTC,CASSAPGQNGYTF
TRBJ2-4,TRBD1,TRBV9,NA,TGTGCCAGCAGCTCCCAGACAGGGGCGTCCAAAAACATTCAGTACTTC,CASSSQTGASKNIQYF
TRBJ2-1,TRBD2,TRBV9,NA,TGTGCCAGCAGCGTAGGACTAGCGGGAGGTTTGGACAATGAGCAGTTCTTC,CASSVGLAGGLDNEQFF
TRBJ1-1,NA,TRBV28,NA,TGTGCCAGCAGTTTTTGGGGGTCTGAAGCTTTCTTT,CASSFWGSEAFF
TRBJ1-1,NA,TRBV2,NA,TGTGCCAGCAGTGAAGATCCCGTAATGAACACTGAAGCTTTCTTT,CASSEDPVMNTEAFF
TRBJ2-7,NA,TRBV10-3,NA,TGTGCCATCAGTGAGTCAATGCCAGTCTTCCCCTACGAGCAGTACTTC,CAISESMPVFPYEQYF
TRBJ2-7,TRBD2,TRBV27,NA,TGTGCCAGCAGTTCCTCGACTAGCGGGAGGCCCTACGAGCAGTACTTC,CASSSSTSGRPYEQYF
TRBJ1-2,NA,TRBV11-1,NA,TGTGCCAGCAGCTTTCCAATACCGGGACACCTAGGAGGTGGCTACACCTTC,CASSFPIPGHLGGGYTF
TRBJ2-7,TRBD1,TRBV27,NA,TGTGCCAGCAGCCGTGAGACAGGGAGCCCCTACGAGCAGTACTTC,CASSRETGSPYEQYF
TRBJ2-7,NA,TRBV9,NA,TGTGCCAGCAGCGGTCGGGGGAGCGAGCAGTACTTC,CASSGRGSEQYF
TRBJ2-7,NA,TRBV7-8,NA,TGTGCCAGCAGCTTAGAGCCTAGCGAGTACTCCTACGAGCAGTACTTC,CASSLEPSEYSYEQYF
TRBJ1-1,NA,TRBV9,NA,TGTGCCAGCAGCGTATGGGTCGGACCAGGGATGAACACTGAAGCTTTCTTT,CASSVWVGPGMNTEAFF
TRBJ2-7,NA,TRBV6-1,NA,TGTGCCAGCACCATAAGAAGGGGGGTCGAGCAGTACTTC,CASTIRRGVEQYF
TRBJ1-5,NA,TRBV9,NA,TGTGCCAGCAGCGCCTACGGTGGGAATCAGCCCCAGCATTTT,CASSAYGGNQPQHF
TRBJ1-4,TRBD1,TRBV4-1,NA,TGCGCCAGCAGCCCCGGACAGGGGAATGAAAAACTGTTTTTT,CASSPGQGNEKLFF
TRBJ2-1,NA,TRBV27,NA,TGTGCCAGCAGTTTAGCCAAAAACAATGAGCAGTTCTTC,CASSLAKNNEQFF
TRBJ1-1,NA,TRBV5-6,NA,TGTGCCAGCAGCTTGGTCGGGGATTTCACTGAAGCTTTCTTT,CASSLVGDFTEAFF
TRBJ2-1,NA,TRBV29-1,NA,TGCAGCGTTCCCCCCCCTGAAAAACCTCACAATGAGCAGTTCTTC,CSVPPPEKPHNEQFF
TRBJ2-2,NA,TRBV9,NA,TGTGCCAGCAGCGTAGCTACACAGGGCAAGGCCGGGGAGCTGTTTTTT,CASSVATQGKAGELFF
TRBJ2-3,NA,TRBV27,NA,TGTGCCAGCAGTTTATATGTCGCGCGCACAGATACGCAGTATTTT,CASSLYVARTDTQYF
TRBJ1-2,TRBD1,TRBV7-3,NA,TGTGCCAGCAGCACGATCGGGACAGATTACGGCTACACCTTC,CASSTIGTDYGYTF
TRBJ2-7,NA,TRBV5-1,NA,TGCGCCAGCAGCCCTGAGGTCGGGGGCTCGTTAGAGCAGTACTTC,CASSPEVGGSLEQYF
TRBJ2-7,NA,TRBV4-3,NA,TGCGCCAGCAGCCAAGTTCGCCGGGGCTCCTACGAGCAGTACTTC,CASSQVRRGSYEQYF
TRBJ1-1,NA,TRBV5-1,NA,TGCGCCAGCAGCCACGACGAACGAGAAGCTTTCTTT,CASSHDEREAFF
TRBJ1-5,NA,TRBV27,once,TGTGCCAGCAGTCCCCGGGCAGGGTCTATCCTATATAGCAATCAGCCCCAGCATTTT,CASSPRAGSILYSNQPQHF
TRBJ1-1,NA,TRBV7-9,NA,TGTGCCAGCAGCTTAGGAATCCCGCCGCTGGGCACTGAAGCTTTCTTT,CASSLGIPPLGTEAFF
TRBJ2-7,TRBD2,TRBV2,NA,TGTGCCAGCAGTGAAATTCAAACGGGAGGGCCCTACGAGCAGTACTTC,CASSEIQTGGPYEQYF
TRBJ2-5,NA,TRBV9,NA,TGTGCCAGCAGCGTACGGGAAGAGACCCAGTACTTC,CASSVREETQYF
TRBJ1-2,NA,TRBV28,NA,TGTGCCAGCAGGATACGGGGATTTAGAACCCGGGGGCCTGGCTATGGCTACACCTTC,CASRIRGFRTRGPGYGYTF
TRBJ2-7,TRBD2,TRBV11-2,once,TGTGCCAGCAGCCTCTCGGGAGGCCCCCTCCACGAGCAGTACTTC,CASSLSGGPLHEQYF
TRBJ2-6,NA,TRBV5-5,once,TGTGCCAGCAGCTCCGAGGATCTACATTCTGGGGCCAACGTCCTGACTTTC,CASSSEDLHSGANVLTF
TRBJ2-7,TRBD2,TRBV29-1,NA,TGCAGCGTTGCCGGACTAGCGGTGGCCTACGAGCAGTACTTC,CSVAGLAVAYEQYF
TRBJ2-1,TRBD2,TRBV4-1,NA,TGCGCCAGCAGCCAAGAACTAGCGGGGCCCGTACGGAATGAGCAGTTCTTC,CASSQELAGPVRNEQFF
TRBJ1-2,TRBD1,TRBV6-1,NA,TGTGCCAGCAGACAGGGGATCTATGGCTACACCTTC,CASRQGIYGYTF
TRBJ1-2,NA,TRBV5-8,NA,TGTGCCAGCAGCTTGGTTCCGGGGGAGGTGAATGGCTACACCTTC,CASSLVPGEVNGYTF
TRBJ2-7,NA,TRBV6-1,NA,TGTGCCAGCAGTGAATTTTCCGTCACCTTATCCCCCGATTACGAGCAGTACTTC,CASSEFSVTLSPDYEQYF
TRBJ1-1,NA,TRBV19,NA,TGTGCCAGTAGTACAGGACTGCCCATGAACACTGAAGCTTTCTTT,CASSTGLPMNTEAFF
TRBJ2-1,NA,TRBV7-9,NA,TGTGCCAGCAGCTTAGGACGGCTAGCGAGGAATGAGCAGTTCTTC,CASSLGRLARNEQFF
TRBJ1-2,NA,TRBV27,NA,TGTGCCAGCAGTTCCCGTGGCGGTCAGGGGGGCTACACCTTC,CASSSRGGQGGYTF
TRBJ2-3,TRBD2,TRBV12-5,NA,TGTGCTAGTGGTTTGACAACTAGCGGACGAAGCACAGATACGCAGTATTTT,CASGLTTSGRSTDTQYF
TRBJ2-2,NA,TRBV6-5,NA,TGTGCCAGCAGTTACTCGGGCGGGAACACCGGGGAGCTGTTTTTT,CASSYSGGNTGELFF